Below, one T cell receptor (beta chain) is given with its context. This entry comes from a study of patients and donors after allogeneic stem cell transplantation. Germline loops: CDR1 MNHEY, CDR2 SVGEGT. The CDR3 spans 14 residues. V dropped 6 bases and J dropped 7 bases, with 19 bases sitting between them. TCRdb independently ran MiXCR on the RT-PCR reads; one entry per CDR3 protein. The sample contains roughly 940,000 distinct CDR3 sequences, roughly 18% of which appear only once. This TCR came from a human donor who was either an allogeneic HSCT recipient or a stem cell or donor lymphocyte infusion donor (not recorded which). It is not recorded whose cells these are; they may come from a transplant donor. Source material: blood, either unsorted or a sorted T cell fraction (not recorded which). The chain has TRBV6-2 or TRBV6-3 and TRBJ2-7; tentative D call: TRBD1 (7 bases). Here the CDR3 DNA reads TGTGCCAGCAGGTCCGGGACAGCCGGGGGAGAGCAGTACTTC. Protein sequence: CASRSGTAGGEQYF.